A single sample is the source of the 28 T cell receptor beta chains below, sequenced in a study of blood T cell repertoires in COVID-19. Clones were read by immunoSEQ multiplex PCR, and TCRdb kept only the in-frame ones, dropping some. The sample yields roughly 100,000 clones, over 55% seen once. Input material: peripheral blood. These receptors all come from a human donor with acute or convalescent COVID-19. The donor label of this sample is uncertain.

This clone was detected a few times. The chain links TRBV5-1 to TRBJ1-2; 10 nucleotides agree with TRBD1. The V segment lost 4 bases and the J segment 5 bases; nucleotides outside the gene matches: 5. CDR1 and CDR2 (germline): SGHRS, YFSETQ. The CDR3 loop spans 14 amino acids. The CDR3 coding sequence is TGCGCCAGCAGCGGGACAGGGGCGGGGTATGGCTACACCTTC. It encodes CASSGTGAGYGYTF.

The V call is TRBV4-1, the J call TRBJ1-1; 7 bases agree with TRBD1. The V segment lost 2 bases and the J segment 6 bases; nucleotides outside the gene matches: 3. This CDR3 has 13 residues. CDR1 is MGHRA, CDR2 YSYEKL, per germline. CDR3 amino acids: CASSQPGQAEAFF. CDR3 sequence (DNA): TGCGCCAGCAGCCAACCCGGACAGGCTGAAGCTTTCTTT.

This clone showed up just a few times. The J gene is TRBJ1-3, the V gene TRBV28; 7 positions match TRBD1. The CDR3 is made up of 14 amino acids. CDR1 and CDR2 (germline): MDHEN, SYDVKM. V was clipped by 2 bases and J by 6 bases; unmatched bases: 4. CDR3 sequence (DNA): TGTGCCAGCAGTTTAGTGGGACAGACAAACACCATATATTTT. The encoded protein is CASSLVGQTNTIYF.

This clone has a handful of counts. A read error may produce the germline difference seen at one junction end. CDR3 sequence: CASSLGDGSRDTQYF. The CDR3 bases are TGCGCCAGCAGCTTGGGTGATGGTAGCAGAGATACGCAGTATTTT. This sequence joins TRBV5-1 and TRBJ2-3; D remains unclear. Germline CDR1 and CDR2: SGHRS and YFSETQ. This CDR3 is built from 15 residues.

The V call is TRBV19, the J call TRBJ1-2, with D maybe TRBD1 (5 bases). CDR3 length: 14 residues. Germline V gene data show CDR1 as LNHDA and CDR2 as SQIVND (reference sequence). Trimming stripped 2 bases from V and 6 bases from J, with 13 bases between. The CDR3 loop reads CASSILAGRDGYTF. For the CDR3, the DNA is TGTGCCAGTAGTATACTCGCAGGGCGAGATGGCTACACCTTC.

This chain links TRBV4-1 with TRBJ1-2; D remains ambiguous. The CDR3 has 16 residues. Germline values: CDR1 MGHRA, CDR2 YSYEKL. The ends were cut back, 4 bases at V and 0 bases at J, with 15 bases in the middle. CDR3 bases: TGCGCCAGCAGCCTTGAAGCGGGTTACTCTAACTATGGCTACACCTTC. This encodes CASSLEAGYSNYGYTF.

Relative to its sample, this clone is medium-sized (0.01 to 0.1%). This chain uses TRBV2 with TRBJ1-5; TRBD1 agrees at 7 bases. This CDR3 region has 15 residues. Germline-derived CDR1 and CDR2 are SNHLY and FYNNEI. After removal of 6 bases from V and 6 bases from J, the junction contained 11 bases not matched to a gene. In nucleotides, the CDR3 is TGTGCCAGCAGAAGGACAGGAGAAAGGGGTCAGCCCCAGCATTTT. Translated, it gives CASRRTGERGQPQHF.

This chain uses TRBV6-1 with TRBJ2-3; TRBD1 might be the D (6 bases). There are 15 residues in the CDR3. In germline, CDR1 is MNHNS, CDR2 SASEGT. V was clipped by 2 bases and J by 4 bases, with 13 bases between them. CDR3 sequence reads: CASSELQGSADTQYF. The CDR3, as DNA: TGTGCCAGCAGTGAACTGCAGGGGAGCGCAGATACGCAGTATTTT.

This chain joins TRBV2 and TRBJ2-5; TRBD2 aligns across 7 bases. After removal of 2 bases from V and 2 bases from J, the junction contained 8 bases not matched to a gene. In germline, CDR1 is SNHLY, CDR2 FYNNEI. This CDR3 region has 16 residues. The CDR3 here is CASSEFWQGGQETQYF. The CDR3 DNA reads as TGTGCCAGCAGTGAATTTTGGCAGGGAGGGCAAGAGACCCAGTACTTC.

The CDR3 sequence: CASREGALEAFF. The CDR3 coding sequence is TGTGCCAGCAGGGAGGGGGCGCTTGAAGCTTTCTTT. V and J are TRBV28 and TRBJ1-1; the match to TRBD1 covers 7 bases. This CDR3 region has 12 residues. V was pared by 6 bases and J by 7 bases, with 5 bases of the junction left unmatched. Germline V lookup: CDR1 MDHEN, CDR2 SYDVKM.

The rearrangement joins TRBV6-1 to TRBJ2-1; D is unclear. In germline, CDR1 is MNHNS, CDR2 SASEGT. The CDR3 totals 12 residues. Trimming removed 2 bases from V and 8 bases from J, with 7 bases in between. The CDR3 here is CASSEHRDEQFF. CDR3 nucleotides: TGTGCCAGCAGTGAACACCGCGATGAGCAGTTCTTC.

The gene calls are TRBV27 and TRBJ2-1; TRBD2 agrees at 8 bases. The CDR3 runs 17 residues. The germline gives CDR1 MNHEY, CDR2 SMNVEV (reference sequence). V was pared by 7 bases and J by 5 bases, with 16 bases of the junction left unmatched. The CDR3 is CASNPRGGGPTHNEQFF. DNA of the CDR3: TGTGCCAGCAACCCCCGGGGCGGGGGGCCGACCCACAATGAGCAGTTCTTC.

The J gene is TRBJ1-6, the V gene TRBV25-1; D is unresolved. CDR1 MGHDK and CDR2 SYGVNS come from the germline V gene. The CDR3 length is 12 residues. The V end was cut by 1 base, the J end by 16 bases, with 11 bases between. In DNA, the CDR3 is TGTGCCAGCAGTGAATCCGTAAGAGGGCTCCACTTT. Amino acid sequence: CASSESVRGLHF.

The chain combines TRBV7-8 with TRBJ2-1; TRBD2 aligns across 11 bases. Germline V lookup: CDR1 SGHVS, CDR2 FQNEAQ. V lost 1 base, J lost 7 bases, and 3 bases stayed unmatched. This CDR3 has 15 amino acids. CDR3 nucleotide sequence: TGTGCCAGCAGCTTAGAGGGACTAGCGGAGAATGAGCAGTTCTTC. As protein: CASSLEGLAENEQFF.

This clone was found a few times. This rearrangement joins TRBV9 to TRBJ2-2; 7 nucleotides line up with TRBD2. V was pared by 2 bases and J by 8 bases, with 9 bases of the junction left unmatched. The CDR3 length is 15 residues. The V gene's germline CDR1 is SGDLS and CDR2 YYNGEE. In nucleotides, the CDR3 is TGTGCCAGCAGCGTCATAAAAGGGACTACGGGGGAGCTGTTTTTT. This encodes CASSVIKGTTGELFF.

The rearrangement links TRBV7-9 to TRBJ1-4; tentatively, D is TRBD1 (6 bases). CDR1 is SEHNR, CDR2 FQNEAQ, per germline (reference sequence). The CDR3 contains 17 residues. V lost 4 bases, J lost 6 bases, and 21 bases lay in between. This CDR3 is CASSSIQGVGSYEKLFF. CDR3 bases: TGTGCCAGCAGCTCTATACAGGGTGTGGGTTCGTATGAAAAACTGTTTTTT.

This clone appeared a few times. CDR3 sequence reads: CASSPDRTEAFF. As DNA, the CDR3 is TGTGCCAGCTCACCCGACAGGACTGAAGCTTTCTTT. This chain uses TRBV18 with TRBJ1-1, with a tentative D call TRBD1 (6 bases). This CDR3 spans 12 amino acids. V lost 3 bases, J lost 5 bases, and 7 bases lay in between. The V gene's germline CDR1 is KGHSH and CDR2 LQKENI.

V gene TRBV5-1 combines with J gene TRBJ2-3; no firm D call. Germline CDR1 SGHRS, CDR2 YFSETQ. The CDR3 extends over 13 amino acids. V was pared by 0 bases and J by 5 bases, with 7 bases between. The CDR3 loop reads CASSLAPGDTQYF. The CDR3 coding sequence is TGCGCCAGCAGCTTGGCCCCGGGAGATACGCAGTATTTT.

V is TRBV27 and J is TRBJ2-7; 11 nucleotides line up with TRBD1. The CDR3 length is 14 residues. Germline assignment: CDR1 MNHEY and CDR2 SMNVEV (reference sequence). V lost 5 bases, J lost 5 bases, and 5 bases stayed unmatched. DNA of the CDR3: TGTGCCAGCAGTCCGGGACAGGGGGGGGACGAGCAGTACTTC. Its protein is CASSPGQGGDEQYF.

The chain couples TRBV2 to TRBJ2-7, with TRBD1 identical over 7 bases. This CDR3 has 14 residues. Germline CDR1 and CDR2: SNHLY and FYNNEI. V gave up 5 bases and J gave up 6 bases; unmatched junction bases: 10. The CDR3 protein is CASSKTGNGAEQYF. The CDR3 coding sequence is TGTGCCAGCAGTAAGACAGGGAATGGAGCCGAGCAGTACTTC.

The V gene is TRBV29-1, the J gene TRBJ2-5; a possible D gene is TRBD1 (6 bases). Germline assignment: CDR1 SQVTM and CDR2 ANQGSEA. The CDR3 sequence is 13 residues long. V gave up 4 bases and J gave up 2 bases, with 11 bases separating them. CDR3 sequence (DNA): TGCAGCGTTGCCGGACAGAGACAAGAGACCCAGTACTTC. Translating it yields CSVAGQRQETQYF.

The rearrangement uses TRBV4-1 and TRBJ1-3, with unresolved D. Trimming took 1 base from V and 0 from J, leaving 10 bases between them. Germline-derived CDR1 and CDR2 are MGHRA and YSYEKL. The CDR3 is made up of 16 amino acids. CDR3 bases: TGCGCCAGCAGCCAAGCTTGGGGAGCCTCTGGAAACACCATATATTTT. It is translated as CASSQAWGASGNTIYF.

The CDR3 DNA follows: TGTGCCAGCAGCTTCCTTGGACTAGGAGAGACCCAGTACTTC. Protein product: CASSFLGLGETQYF. The rearrangement joins TRBV5-4 to TRBJ2-5; 7 positions agree with TRBD2. The V segment lost 2 bases and the J segment 4 bases; nucleotides outside the gene matches: 5. The CDR3 contains 14 residues. Germline-derived CDR1 and CDR2 are SGHNT and YYREEE (reference sequence).

V and J are TRBV25-1 and TRBJ1-2; 7 bases agree with TRBD1. This CDR3 comprises 15 residues. Germline V gives CDR1 MGHDK, CDR2 SYGVNS. The V segment lost 4 bases and the J segment 2 bases; nucleotides outside the gene matches: 7. CDR3 sequence (DNA): TGTGCCAGCAGTGCAACGCCGGGACAGAACTATGGCTACACCTTC. Amino acid sequence: CASSATPGQNYGYTF.

The chain couples TRBV6-5 to TRBJ1-3, with D hard to call. Per the germline V gene, CDR1 is MNHEY and CDR2 is SVGAGI. The length of the CDR3 is 13 residues. V was trimmed by 7 bases and J by 4 bases, leaving 11 bases between them. The CDR3 region has the DNA TGTGCCAGCATCGGAGACCAGGGAAACACCATATATTTT. This sequence encodes CASIGDQGNTIYF.

This clone was detected only a few times. The V and J genes are TRBV21-1 and TRBJ1-1; TRBD1 is the table's D call, not checked against the DNA. TRBV21-1 is annotated as a pseudogene. The CDR3 runs 19 residues. The CDR3 spells CASSKRPPGRSGVDTEAFF. The CDR3 DNA reads as TGTGCCAGCAGCAAAAGACCACCTGGGCGTTCAGGGGTAGACACTGAAGCTTTCTTT.

The rearrangement joins TRBV3-1 (or the pseudogene TRBV3-2) to TRBJ1-1; D is possibly TRBD1 (6 bases). The V and J ends lost 4 bases and 4 bases respectively, with 10 bases between them. This CDR3 is 13 amino acids long. Per the germline V gene, CDR1 is LGHDT and CDR2 is YNNKEL (reference sequence). DNA for the CDR3: TGTGCCAGCAGCCCGACAGGACGCACTGAAGCTTTCTTT. This codes for CASSPTGRTEAFF.

J is TRBJ2-5 and V is TRBV30, with a possible D match to TRBD1 (6 bases). Germline V lookup: CDR1 GTSNPN, CDR2 SVGIG (reference sequence). The CDR3 runs to 12 residues. Trimming stripped 2 bases from V and 5 bases from J, with 9 bases between. The CDR3 spells CAWSRGGETQYF. In nucleotides, the CDR3 is TGTGCCTGGAGTAGAGGGGGTGAGACCCAGTACTTC.